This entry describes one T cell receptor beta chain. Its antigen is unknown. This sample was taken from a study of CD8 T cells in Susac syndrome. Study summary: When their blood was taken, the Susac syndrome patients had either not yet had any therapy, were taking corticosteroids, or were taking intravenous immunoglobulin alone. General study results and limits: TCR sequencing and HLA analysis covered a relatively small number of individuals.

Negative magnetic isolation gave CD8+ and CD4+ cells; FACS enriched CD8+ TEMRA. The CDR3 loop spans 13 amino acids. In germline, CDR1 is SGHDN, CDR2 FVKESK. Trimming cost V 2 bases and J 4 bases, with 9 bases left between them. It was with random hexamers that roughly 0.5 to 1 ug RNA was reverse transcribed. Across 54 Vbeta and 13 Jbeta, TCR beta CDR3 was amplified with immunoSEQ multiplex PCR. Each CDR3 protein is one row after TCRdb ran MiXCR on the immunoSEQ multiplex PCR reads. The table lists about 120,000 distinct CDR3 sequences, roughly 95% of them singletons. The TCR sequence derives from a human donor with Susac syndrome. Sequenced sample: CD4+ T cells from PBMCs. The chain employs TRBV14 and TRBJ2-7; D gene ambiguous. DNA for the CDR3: TGTGCCAGCAGCCAACTGTTAGCTTACGAGCAGTACTTC. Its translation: CASSQLLAYEQYF. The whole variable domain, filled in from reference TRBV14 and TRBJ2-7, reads EAGVTQFPSHSVIEKGQTVTLRCDPISGHDNLYWYRRVMGKEIKFLLHFVKESKQDESGMPNNRFLAERTGGTYSTLKVQPAELEDSGVYFCASSQLLAYEQYFGPGTRLTVT.